This T cell receptor (beta chain) appears in the sequencing data of a study of T-cell reconstitution after alpha-beta-depleted transplantation in children. General study findings and limits: Reports say that about two months after transplant, the alpha-beta T cells came out of several hundred graft clones that had expanded.

This clonotype showed up many times. Its antigen is not identified. The library targeted TCRbeta and was prepared with unique molecular identifiers. TCRdb fed the PCR reads into MiXCR, producing one record per CDR3 protein. The sample has 70,000 or so distinct CDR3 sequences; about 11% are singletons. This CDR3 has 12 residues. V was shortened by 5 bases and J by 0 bases, with 5 bases between the two germline ends. Germline CDR1 and CDR2: SGHTA and FQGNSA. Source: PBMCs, taken before TCRalphabeta/CD19-depleted stem cell transplant. The chain couples TRBV7-2 to TRBJ2-7; no clear D gene. This receptor was taken from a boy aged 5 to 17 with acute myeloid leukemia, due to receive a stem cell transplant. The CDR3 sequence: CASSARSYEQYF. DNA of the CDR3: TGTGCCAGCAGCGCCCGCTCCTACGAGCAGTACTTC. Together with reference TRBV7-2 and TRBJ2-7, the CDR3 gives the full variable domain: GAGVSQSPSNKVTEKGKDVELRCDPISGHTALYWYRQSLGQGLEFLIYFQGNSAPDKSGLPSDRFSAERTGGSVSTLTIQRTQQEDSAVYLCASSARSYEQYFGPGTRLTVT.